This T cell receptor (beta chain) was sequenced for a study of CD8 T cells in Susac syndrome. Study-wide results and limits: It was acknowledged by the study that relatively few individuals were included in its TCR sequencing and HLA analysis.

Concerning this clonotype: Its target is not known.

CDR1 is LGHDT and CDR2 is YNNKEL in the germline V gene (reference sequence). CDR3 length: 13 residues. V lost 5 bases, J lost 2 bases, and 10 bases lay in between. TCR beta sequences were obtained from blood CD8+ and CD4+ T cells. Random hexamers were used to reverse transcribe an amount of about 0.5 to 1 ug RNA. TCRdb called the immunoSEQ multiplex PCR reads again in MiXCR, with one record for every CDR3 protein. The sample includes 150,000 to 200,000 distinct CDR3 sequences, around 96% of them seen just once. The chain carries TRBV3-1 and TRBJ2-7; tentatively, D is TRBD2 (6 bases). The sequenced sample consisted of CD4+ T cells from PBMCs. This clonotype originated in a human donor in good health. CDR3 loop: CASSFTSPYEQYF. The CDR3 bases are TGTGCCAGCAGCTTTACTAGCCCCTACGAGCAGTACTTC.